The clone carrying this T cell receptor (beta chain) was found once. The entry originates in a study of long-term antiretroviral therapy in people with HIV. The germline gives CDR1 SNHLY, CDR2 FYNNEI. The CDR3 is 13 amino acids. V dropped 8 bases and J dropped 5; count of bases not matched to a gene: 7. At the survey level, the v3.0 immunoSEQ assay was run. Assay used: immunoSEQ multiplex PCR; TCRdb lists only in-frame clones, some missing. The top ten clones hold 7% to 9% of a sample with roughly 28,000 clones, 90% to 95% of them seen once. The chain employs TRBV2 and TRBJ1-2; 8 bases line up with TRBD1. The receptor was derived from a man between 25 and 39 years old with HIV. The sequences come from unsorted PBMCs, collected about 6.6 years after starting antiretroviral therapy. The CDR3 DNA follows: TGTGCCAGCCGCGGACAGGGTCAGTATGGCTACACCTTC. Its translation is CASRGQGQYGYTF.